This TCR beta chain emerged from a study of vaccination and CD4 T cells after COVID-19. As for the study in general: Collection of post-vaccine samples followed dose two by a median 72 days, spanning a range of 14 to 241.

Germline assignment: CDR1 LNHDA and CDR2 SQIVND (reference sequence). The CDR3 is made up of 16 amino acids. V lost 3 bases to trimming and J lost 3 bases; unmatched junction nucleotides: 6. The Oncomine TCR Beta short-read assay was applied to DNA of cultured CD4+ T cells. Using the QIAamp micro DNA kit, genomic DNA was extracted from the CD4+ T cells that had been cultured. TCRdb re-called the PCR reads with MiXCR, one entry per CDR3 protein. The sample has over 9,000 distinct CDR3 sequences, 22% seen once. Treatment of the sample: approximately nine-day PBMC culture with coronavirus spike peptide pools or control peptides (ViraFEST assay). Details on this clonotype: What it binds is not known.

The chain joins TRBV19 to TRBJ2-5, with 11 bases aligning to TRBD2. This TCR came from a human donor who had recovered from COVID-19. The specimen comprised CD4+ T cells from blood, cultured in vitro, sampled after SARS-CoV-2 vaccination. The CDR3 spells CASSILLAGGKETQYF. The CDR3 bases are TGTGCCAGTAGTATCCTGCTAGCGGGAGGTAAAGAGACCCAGTACTTC. The full variable domain, its missing parts supplied by reference TRBV19 and TRBJ2-5, is DGGITQSPKYLFRKEGQNVTLSCEQNLNHDAMYWYRQDPGQGLRLIYYSQIVNDFQKGDIAEGYSVSREKKESFPLTVTSAQKNPTAFYLCASSILLAGGKETQYFGPGTRLLVL.